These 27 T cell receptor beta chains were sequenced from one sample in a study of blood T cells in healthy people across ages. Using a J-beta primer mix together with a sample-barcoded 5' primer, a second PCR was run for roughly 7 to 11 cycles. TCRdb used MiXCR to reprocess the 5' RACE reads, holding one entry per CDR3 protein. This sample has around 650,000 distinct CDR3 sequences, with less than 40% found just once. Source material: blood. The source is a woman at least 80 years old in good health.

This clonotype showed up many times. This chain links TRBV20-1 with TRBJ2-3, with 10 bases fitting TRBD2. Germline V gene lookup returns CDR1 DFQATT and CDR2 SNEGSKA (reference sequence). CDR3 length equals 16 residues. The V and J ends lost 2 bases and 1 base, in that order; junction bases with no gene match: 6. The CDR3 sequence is CSARSGLAGGTDTQYF. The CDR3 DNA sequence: TGCAGTGCTAGATCGGGTCTAGCGGGGGGCACAGATACGCAGTATTTT.

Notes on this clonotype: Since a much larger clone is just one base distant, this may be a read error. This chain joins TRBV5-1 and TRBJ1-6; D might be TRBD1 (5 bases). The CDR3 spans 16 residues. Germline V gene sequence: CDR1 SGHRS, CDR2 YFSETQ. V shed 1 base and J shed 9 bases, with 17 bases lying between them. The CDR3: CASSLTISTGGSPLHF. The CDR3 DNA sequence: TGCGCCAGCAGCTTGACCATCTCTACAGGCGGTTCACCCCTCCACTTT.

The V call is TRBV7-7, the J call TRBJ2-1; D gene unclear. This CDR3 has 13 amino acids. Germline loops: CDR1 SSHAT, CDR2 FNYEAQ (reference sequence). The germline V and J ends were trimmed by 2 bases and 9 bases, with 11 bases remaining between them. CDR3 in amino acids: CASSLSPSGEQFF. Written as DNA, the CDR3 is TGTGCCAGCAGCTTATCACCGTCCGGTGAGCAGTTCTTC.

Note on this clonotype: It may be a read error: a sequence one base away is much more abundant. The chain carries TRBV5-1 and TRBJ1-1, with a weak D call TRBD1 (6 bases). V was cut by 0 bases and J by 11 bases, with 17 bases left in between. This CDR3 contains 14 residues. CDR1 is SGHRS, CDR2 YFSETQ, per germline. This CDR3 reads CASSLDLGAFRAFF. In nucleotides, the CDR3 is TGCGCCAGCAGCTTGGATCTGGGGGCGTTTCGGGCTTTCTTT.

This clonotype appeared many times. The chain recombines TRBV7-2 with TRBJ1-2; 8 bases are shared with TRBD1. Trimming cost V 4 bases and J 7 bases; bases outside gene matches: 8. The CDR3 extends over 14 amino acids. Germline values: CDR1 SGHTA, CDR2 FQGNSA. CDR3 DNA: TGTGCCAGCAGCTCCACACCCGGACAGGGTGGCTACACCTTC. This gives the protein CASSSTPGQGGYTF. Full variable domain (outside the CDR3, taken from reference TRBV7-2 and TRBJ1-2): GAGVSQSPSNKVTEKGKDVELRCDPISGHTALYWYRQSLGQGLEFLIYFQGNSAPDKSGLPSDRFSAERTGGSVSTLTIQRTQQEDSAVYLCASSSTPGQGGYTFGSGTRLTVV.

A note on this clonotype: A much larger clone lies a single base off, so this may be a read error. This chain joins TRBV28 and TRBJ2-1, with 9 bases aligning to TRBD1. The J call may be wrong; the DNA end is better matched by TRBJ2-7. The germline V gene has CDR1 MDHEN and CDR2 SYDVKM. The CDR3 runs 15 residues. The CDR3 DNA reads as TGTGCCAGCAGTCAGGACAGGGGTAACTACAATGAGCAGTACTTC. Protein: CASSQDRGNYNEQYF.

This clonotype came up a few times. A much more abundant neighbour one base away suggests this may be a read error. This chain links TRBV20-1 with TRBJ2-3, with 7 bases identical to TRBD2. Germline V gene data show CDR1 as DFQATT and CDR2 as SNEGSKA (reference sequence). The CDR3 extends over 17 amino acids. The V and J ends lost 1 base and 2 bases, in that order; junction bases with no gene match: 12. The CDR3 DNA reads TGCAGTGCTAGAGTCCAAGGACGAGCGGGGTTCACAGATACGCAGTATTTT. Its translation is CSARVQGRAGFTDTQYF.

CDR3 in DNA: TGCGCCAGCAGCGGGGGGACAGGAACCTACGAGCAGTACTTC. The encoded protein is CASSGGTGTYEQYF. This sequence joins TRBV5-1 and TRBJ2-7, with TRBD1 identical over 8 bases. J gave up 2 bases and V 4 bases, and 5 bases lay outside the gene matches. Germline values: CDR1 SGHRS, CDR2 YFSETQ. CDR3 length: 14 amino acids.

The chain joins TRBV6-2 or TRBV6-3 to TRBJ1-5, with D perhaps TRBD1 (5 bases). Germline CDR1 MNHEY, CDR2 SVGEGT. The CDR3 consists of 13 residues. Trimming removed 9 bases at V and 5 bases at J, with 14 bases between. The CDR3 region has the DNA TGTGCCAGTAGGACAACACGGTATCAGCCCCAGCATTTT. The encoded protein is CASRTTRYQPQHF.

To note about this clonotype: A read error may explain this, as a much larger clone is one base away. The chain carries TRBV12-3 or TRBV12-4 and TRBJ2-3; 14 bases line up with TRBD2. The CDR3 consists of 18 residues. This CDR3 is CASSLARLAGGGTDAQYF. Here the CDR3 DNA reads TGTGCCAGCAGTTTAGCAAGACTAGCGGGGGGGGGAACAGATGCGCAGTATTTT.

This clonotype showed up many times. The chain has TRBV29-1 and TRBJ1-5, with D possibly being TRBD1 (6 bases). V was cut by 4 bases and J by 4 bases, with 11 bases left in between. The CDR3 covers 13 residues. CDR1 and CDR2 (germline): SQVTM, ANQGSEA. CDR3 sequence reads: CSVGGQQNQPQHF. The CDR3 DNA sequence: TGCAGCGTTGGGGGACAACAAAATCAGCCCCAGCATTTT.

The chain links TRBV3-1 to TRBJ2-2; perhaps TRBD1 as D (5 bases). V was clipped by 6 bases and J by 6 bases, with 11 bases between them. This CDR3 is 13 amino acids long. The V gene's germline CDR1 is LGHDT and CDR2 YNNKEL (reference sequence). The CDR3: CASRYTGAGELFF. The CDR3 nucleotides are TGTGCCAGCAGATACACAGGAGCCGGGGAGCTGTTTTTT.

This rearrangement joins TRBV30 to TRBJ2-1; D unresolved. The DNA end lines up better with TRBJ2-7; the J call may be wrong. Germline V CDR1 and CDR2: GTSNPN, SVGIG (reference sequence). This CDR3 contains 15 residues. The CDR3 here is CAWSQKPGSYNEQYF. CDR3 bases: TGTGCCTGGAGCCAAAAACCGGGCTCCTACAATGAGCAGTACTTC.

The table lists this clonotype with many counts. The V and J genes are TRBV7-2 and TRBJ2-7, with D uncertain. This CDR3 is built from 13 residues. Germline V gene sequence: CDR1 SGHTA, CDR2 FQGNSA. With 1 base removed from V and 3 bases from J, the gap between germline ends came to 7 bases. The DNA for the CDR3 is TGTGCCAGCAGCTTAGTTGGTGTCTACGAGCAGTACTTC. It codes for CASSLVGVYEQYF.

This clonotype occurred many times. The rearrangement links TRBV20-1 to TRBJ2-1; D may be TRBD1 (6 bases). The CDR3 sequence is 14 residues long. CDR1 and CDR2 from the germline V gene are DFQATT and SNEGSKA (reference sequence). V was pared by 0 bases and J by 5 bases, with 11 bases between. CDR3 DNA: TGCAGTGCTAGAGATGCAGGGGCTCACAATGAGCAGTTCTTC. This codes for CSARDAGAHNEQFF.

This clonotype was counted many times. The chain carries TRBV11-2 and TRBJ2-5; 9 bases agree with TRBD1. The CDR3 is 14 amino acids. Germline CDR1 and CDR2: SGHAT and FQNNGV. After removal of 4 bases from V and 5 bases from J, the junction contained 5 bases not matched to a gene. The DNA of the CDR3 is TGTGCCAGCAGCTCGGGACAGGGCATGGAGACCCAGTACTTC. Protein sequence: CASSSGQGMETQYF.

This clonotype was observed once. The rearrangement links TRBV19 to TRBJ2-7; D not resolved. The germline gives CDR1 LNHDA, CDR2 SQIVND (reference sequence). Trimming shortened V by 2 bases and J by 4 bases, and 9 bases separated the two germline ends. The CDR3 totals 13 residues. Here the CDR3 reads CASSINIRYEQYF. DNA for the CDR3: TGTGCCAGTAGTATAAATATCCGTTACGAGCAGTACTTC.

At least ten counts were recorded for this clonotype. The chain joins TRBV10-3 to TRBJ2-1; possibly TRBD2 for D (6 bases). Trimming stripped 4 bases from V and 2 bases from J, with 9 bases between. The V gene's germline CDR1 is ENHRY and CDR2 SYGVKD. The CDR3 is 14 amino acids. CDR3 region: CAISARGTYNEQFF. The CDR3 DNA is TGTGCCATCAGTGCCCGGGGGACCTACAATGAGCAGTTCTTC.

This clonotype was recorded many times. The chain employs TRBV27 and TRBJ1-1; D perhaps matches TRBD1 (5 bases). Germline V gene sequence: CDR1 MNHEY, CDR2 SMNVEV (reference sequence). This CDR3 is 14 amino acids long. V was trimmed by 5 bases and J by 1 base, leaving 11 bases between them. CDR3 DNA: TGTGCCAGCAGTCCCCGGAGGGGGAACACTGAAGCTTTCTTT. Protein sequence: CASSPRRGNTEAFF.

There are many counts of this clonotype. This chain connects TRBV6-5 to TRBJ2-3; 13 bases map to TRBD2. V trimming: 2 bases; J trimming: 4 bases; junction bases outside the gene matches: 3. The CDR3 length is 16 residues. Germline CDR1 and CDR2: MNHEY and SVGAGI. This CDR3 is CASSYRGLAGADTQYF. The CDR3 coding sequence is TGTGCCAGCAGTTACCGCGGACTAGCGGGGGCAGATACGCAGTATTTT.

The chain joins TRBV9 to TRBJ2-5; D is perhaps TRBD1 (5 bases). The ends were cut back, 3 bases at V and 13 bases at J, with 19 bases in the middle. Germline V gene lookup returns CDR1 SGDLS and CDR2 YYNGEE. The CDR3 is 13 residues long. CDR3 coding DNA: TGTGCCAGCAGCGCAGAACAGGACGGACCGGGGTACTTC. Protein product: CASSAEQDGPGYF.

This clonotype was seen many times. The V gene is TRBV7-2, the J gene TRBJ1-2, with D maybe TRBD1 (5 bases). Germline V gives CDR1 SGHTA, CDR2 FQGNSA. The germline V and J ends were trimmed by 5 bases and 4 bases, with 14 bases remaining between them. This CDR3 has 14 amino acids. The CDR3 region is CASSQRRQIYGYTF. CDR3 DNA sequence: TGTGCCAGCAGCCAAAGGCGACAGATCTATGGCTACACCTTC.

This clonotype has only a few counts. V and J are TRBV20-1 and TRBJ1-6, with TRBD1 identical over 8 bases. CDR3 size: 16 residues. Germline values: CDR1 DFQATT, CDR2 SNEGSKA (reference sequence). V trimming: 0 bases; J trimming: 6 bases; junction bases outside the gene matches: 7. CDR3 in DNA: TGCAGTGCTAGAGACAGCTACCAGGGGGCTAATTCACCCCTCCACTTT. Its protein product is CSARDSYQGANSPLHF.

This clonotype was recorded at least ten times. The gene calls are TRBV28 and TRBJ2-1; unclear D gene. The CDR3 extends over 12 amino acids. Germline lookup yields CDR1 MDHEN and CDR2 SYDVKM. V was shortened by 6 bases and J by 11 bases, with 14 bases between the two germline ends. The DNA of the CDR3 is TGTGCCAGCAGCTTCATCATCATCAAGCAGTTCTTC. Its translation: CASSFIIIKQFF. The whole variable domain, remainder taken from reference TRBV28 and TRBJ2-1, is DVKVTQSSRYLVKRTGEKVFLECVQDMDHENMFWYRQDPGLGLRLIYFSYDVKMKEKGDIPEGYSVSREKKERFSLILESASTNQTSMYLCASSFIIIKQFFGPGTRLTVL.

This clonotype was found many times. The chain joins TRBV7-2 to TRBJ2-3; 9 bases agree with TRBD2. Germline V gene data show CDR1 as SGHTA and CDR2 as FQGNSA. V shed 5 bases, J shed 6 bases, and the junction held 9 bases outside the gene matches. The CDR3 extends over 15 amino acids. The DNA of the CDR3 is TGTGCCAGCAGCCTTAGCGGGGGCCCGGGGGATACGCAGTATTTT. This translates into CASSLSGGPGDTQYF.

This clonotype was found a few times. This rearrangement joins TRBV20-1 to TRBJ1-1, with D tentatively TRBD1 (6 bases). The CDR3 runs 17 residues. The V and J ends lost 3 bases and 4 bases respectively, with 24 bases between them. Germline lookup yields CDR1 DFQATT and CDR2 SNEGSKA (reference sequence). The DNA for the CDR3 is TGCAGTGCTAGTACAATTCGGGGGCTCCTCCGGGGCACTGAAGCTTTCTTT. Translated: CSASTIRGLLRGTEAFF.

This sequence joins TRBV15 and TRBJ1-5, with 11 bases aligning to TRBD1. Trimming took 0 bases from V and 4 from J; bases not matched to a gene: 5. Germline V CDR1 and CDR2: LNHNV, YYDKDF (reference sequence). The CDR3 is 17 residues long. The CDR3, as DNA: TGTGCCACCAGCAGAGACGGGACAGGGGGGTGGAATCAGCCCCAGCATTTT. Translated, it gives CATSRDGTGGWNQPQHF.